This is a list of T cell receptor beta chains from one sample in a study of T cells in Graves' hyperthyroidism and ophthalmopathy. Using its own MiXCR run on the multiplex PCR reads, TCRdb lists one record per CDR3 protein. The sample yields about 95,000 distinct CDR3 sequences, 35% to 45% seen once. The specimen sequenced was peripheral blood or thyroid tissue (not recorded which). These receptors were collected from a woman in her twenties or thirties with Graves' hyperthyroidism. CDR3s leave out the opening cysteine and the closing phenylalanine or tryptophan. Each record gives: V gene, J gene, D gene, CDR3 protein. A D gene is named only where the DNA matches it firmly.

V gene: TRBV7-3
J gene: TRBJ2-5
D gene: -
CDR3 protein: ASSPGEVETQY

V gene: TRBV13
J gene: TRBJ2-5
D gene: TRBD1
CDR3 protein: ASSRWDREETQY

V gene: TRBV18
J gene: TRBJ2-7
D gene: -
CDR3 protein: ASSPRVDYEQY

V gene: TRBV7-7
J gene: TRBJ2-2
D gene: -
CDR3 protein: ASSQGAGNTGELF

V gene: TRBV6-1
J gene: TRBJ1-1
D gene: TRBD1
CDR3 protein: ASSVTGGTNTEAF

V gene: TRBV11-2
J gene: TRBJ1-1
D gene: -
CDR3 protein: ASSLVGGNTEAF

V gene: TRBV15
J gene: TRBJ2-2
D gene: TRBD2
CDR3 protein: ATSKAGALRAGELF

V gene: TRBV5-4
J gene: TRBJ2-7
D gene: TRBD1
CDR3 protein: ASSFGQAYEQY

V gene: TRBV13
J gene: TRBJ1-2
D gene: -
CDR3 protein: ASSPLRDMNYGYT

V gene: TRBV7-2
J gene: TRBJ2-5
D gene: TRBD2
CDR3 protein: ASSSSGRAQY

V gene: TRBV7-2
J gene: TRBJ2-7
D gene: -
CDR3 protein: ASSSPDGTPYEQY

V gene: TRBV4-1
J gene: TRBJ2-7
D gene: TRBD2
CDR3 protein: ASSLTRTSREQY

V gene: TRBV7-9
J gene: TRBJ1-3
D gene: -
CDR3 protein: ASRKGAGPLISGNTIY

V gene: TRBV28
J gene: TRBJ2-7
D gene: -
CDR3 protein: ASSRYTVLDARYEQY

V gene: TRBV28
J gene: TRBJ2-7
D gene: -
CDR3 protein: ASSSGAVSYEQY

V gene: TRBV2
J gene: TRBJ2-7
D gene: TRBD2
CDR3 protein: ASLGGTGVHEQY

V gene: TRBV12-3/TRBV12-4
J gene: TRBJ1-2
D gene: -
CDR3 protein: ASSGYGYT

V gene: TRBV7-8
J gene: TRBJ2-1
D gene: TRBD1
CDR3 protein: ASSLGAGGVEQF

V gene: TRBV5-6
J gene: TRBJ2-5
D gene: -
CDR3 protein: ASSPAGIRVTQY

V gene: TRBV2
J gene: TRBJ2-7
D gene: TRBD2
CDR3 protein: ASSTPGLAGVNEQY

V gene: TRBV5-1
J gene: TRBJ1-3
D gene: TRBD1
CDR3 protein: ASSLMTGEDTIY

V gene: TRBV20-1
J gene: TRBJ2-2
D gene: TRBD2
CDR3 protein: SANRLAGRDTGELF

V gene: TRBV6-5
J gene: TRBJ1-1
D gene: -
CDR3 protein: ASSYRDQNTEAF

V gene: TRBV5-1
J gene: TRBJ1-5
D gene: TRBD1
CDR3 protein: ASSPGQGRQPQH

V gene: TRBV2
J gene: TRBJ2-2
D gene: -
CDR3 protein: ASSAAGELF

V gene: TRBV28
J gene: TRBJ2-5
D gene: -
CDR3 protein: ASSSRGGGQAQY

V gene: TRBV6-5
J gene: TRBJ2-1
D gene: -
CDR3 protein: ASKSQGPF

V gene: TRBV18
J gene: TRBJ1-1
D gene: -
CDR3 protein: ASSPSQDMNTEAF

V gene: TRBV7-6
J gene: TRBJ1-1
D gene: -
CDR3 protein: ASSPVPISGRAEAF

V gene: TRBV18
J gene: TRBJ2-2
D gene: -
CDR3 protein: ASSSQFTGELF

V gene: TRBV20-1
J gene: TRBJ2-7
D gene: TRBD2
CDR3 protein: SARGSLAGAGEQY

V gene: TRBV6-5
J gene: TRBJ2-7
D gene: -
CDR3 protein: ASSYQGADSYEQY

V gene: TRBV7-8
J gene: TRBJ1-1
D gene: TRBD1
CDR3 protein: ASSTTQGAFAEAF

V gene: TRBV2
J gene: TRBJ1-2
D gene: -
CDR3 protein: ASTRVAGNT

V gene: TRBV29-1
J gene: TRBJ1-5
D gene: TRBD1
CDR3 protein: SVTGGGFGQPQH

V gene: TRBV20-1
J gene: TRBJ2-7
D gene: -
CDR3 protein: SATGTLEGEQY

V gene: TRBV7-8
J gene: TRBJ1-4
D gene: -
CDR3 protein: ASSLGRGGKLF

V gene: TRBV7-2
J gene: TRBJ1-2
D gene: TRBD1
CDR3 protein: ASRRYGTETNYGYT

V gene: TRBV11-2
J gene: TRBJ2-2
D gene: TRBD2
CDR3 protein: ASSHSGRMAGELF

V gene: TRBV28
J gene: TRBJ1-1
D gene: -
CDR3 protein: ASSLGLGANTEAF

V gene: TRBV12-3/TRBV12-4
J gene: TRBJ2-3
D gene: -
CDR3 protein: ASSFDFRTDTQY

V gene: TRBV6-6
J gene: TRBJ2-7
D gene: -
CDR3 protein: ASSQQGPFEQY

V gene: TRBV7-2
J gene: TRBJ2-3
D gene: -
CDR3 protein: ASSSTHTDTQY

V gene: TRBV7-2
J gene: TRBJ2-7
D gene: -
CDR3 protein: ASSTADTDYYEQY

V gene: TRBV9
J gene: TRBJ2-6
D gene: -
CDR3 protein: ASRSTPRGTEA

V gene: TRBV28
J gene: TRBJ1-6
D gene: -
CDR3 protein: ASSRPPLLDSPLH

V gene: TRBV5-5
J gene: TRBJ2-7
D gene: -
CDR3 protein: ASNLQGFNEQY

V gene: TRBV19
J gene: TRBJ1-1
D gene: TRBD1
CDR3 protein: ASKRTGMNTEAF

V gene: TRBV20-1
J gene: TRBJ2-7
D gene: TRBD2
CDR3 protein: SASDLAGASYEQY

V gene: TRBV7-3
J gene: TRBJ1-1
D gene: TRBD1
CDR3 protein: ASSSGGTMNTEAF

V gene: TRBV15
J gene: TRBJ2-2
D gene: -
CDR3 protein: ATSSPLGQNTGELF

V gene: TRBV20-1
J gene: TRBJ2-7
D gene: -
CDR3 protein: SALSPYEQY

V gene: TRBV7-8
J gene: TRBJ2-2
D gene: -
CDR3 protein: ASSLARQEGTGELF

V gene: TRBV5-1
J gene: TRBJ1-1
D gene: TRBD1
CDR3 protein: ASSSRQGDTEAF

V gene: TRBV7-3
J gene: TRBJ2-5
D gene: -
CDR3 protein: ASSFGGAGGTQY

V gene: TRBV6-2/TRBV6-3
J gene: TRBJ2-5
D gene: TRBD2
CDR3 protein: ASTPSGQETQY

V gene: TRBV28
J gene: TRBJ1-5
D gene: -
CDR3 protein: ASSELQGTNQPQH